Listed here are 25 T cell receptor beta chains from one sample, sequenced in a study of T cell repertoires in cytomegalovirus infection (dated 2019 in TCRdb). Sequencing instrument: Illumina HiSeq 1500. TCRdb ran its own pipeline on the public reads, namely fastp trimming at Q25 and MiXCR clone calling, and kept in-frame beta chains. Entries that share a CDR3 protein sequence are merged under the most common genes and DNA. Within this sample are nearly 450,000 distinct CDR3 sequences, with roughly a third of them counted one time only. The biggest ten clones account for approximately 13% of the sample. The sequenced material came from PBMCs. The receptor source for this set is a human donor in good health (CMV status not recorded). Some clones in this sample may be carry-over from other donors' samples.

The chain employs TRBV29-1 and TRBJ1-2; TRBD1 aligns across 11 bases. CDR1 is SQVTM and CDR2 is ANQGSEA in the germline V gene. V trimming: 3 bases; J trimming: 5 bases; junction bases outside the gene matches: 5. The CDR3 spans 14 residues. CDR3: CSVEEGTGGYGYTF. CDR3 nucleotide sequence: TGCAGCGTTGAGGAGGGGACAGGGGGTTATGGCTACACCTTC.

Turning to this clonotype: The junction differs from germline at one of its ends, possibly a read error. J is TRBJ2-5 and V is TRBV6-2 or TRBV6-3; D gene unclear. CDR1 and CDR2 (germline): MNHEY, SVGEGT. This CDR3 is 13 amino acids long. The CDR3 nucleotides read TGTGCCAGCATCCAAGGATTCCAAGAGTCCCAGTACTTC. Translated, it gives CASIQGFQESQYF.

As to this clonotype: At one boundary the junction diverges from the germline segment, which might be a read error. The genes are TRBV7-2 and TRBJ1-6; D not resolved. Germline lookup yields CDR1 SGHTA and CDR2 FQGNSA. The CDR3 extends over 14 amino acids. CDR3 sequence: CACSFSSYNSPLLF. The CDR3 DNA follows: TGTGCCTGCAGCTTTAGCTCCTATAATTCACCCCTCCTCTTT.

This rearrangement joins TRBV19 to TRBJ1-5, with 7 bases fitting TRBD1. V trimming: 5 bases; J trimming: 6 bases; junction bases outside the gene matches: 7. The CDR3 length is 14 residues. Germline CDR1 and CDR2: LNHDA and SQIVND (reference sequence). CDR3: CASSQGGWGQPQHF. DNA of the CDR3: TGTGCCAGTAGTCAAGGGGGCTGGGGTCAGCCCCAGCATTTT.

This clonotype occurred a few times. CDR3 in DNA: TGTGCCAGCAGTTACGTCGGGACAGTTGAAGCTTTCTTT. It is translated as CASSYVGTVEAFF. This chain links TRBV6-5 with TRBJ1-1; TRBD1 matches at 7 bases. J lost 7 bases, V lost 2 bases, and 4 bases had no gene match. Germline V lookup: CDR1 MNHEY, CDR2 SVGAGI. CDR3 length: 13 amino acids.

This clonotype was seen a handful of times. The chain is built from TRBV28 and TRBJ2-6; D might be TRBD1 (5 bases). Germline loops: CDR1 MDHEN, CDR2 SYDVKM. This CDR3 is built from 17 residues. Trimming removed 3 bases from V and 0 bases from J, with 12 bases in between. CDR3 sequence reads: CASSFQGKLSGANVLTF. The CDR3 nucleotides read TGTGCCAGCAGTTTCCAGGGAAAACTCTCTGGGGCCAACGTCCTGACTTTC.

The sample holds many counts of this clonotype. J is TRBJ1-1 and V is TRBV12-3 or TRBV12-4, with D possibly being TRBD1 (6 bases). The CDR3 spans 13 residues. V was pared by 3 bases and J by 3 bases, with 8 bases between. CDR3 sequence: CASSLKGDTEAFF. The CDR3, as DNA: TGTGCCAGCAGTTTGAAGGGGGACACTGAAGCTTTCTTT.

V usage is TRBV7-2 and J usage is TRBJ2-2; TRBD1 agrees at 8 bases. The V segment lost 3 bases and the J segment 2 bases; nucleotides outside the gene matches: 5. The germline gives CDR1 SGHTA, CDR2 FQGNSA. This CDR3 has 16 residues. CDR3 protein: CASSFRQGLNTGELFF. For the CDR3, the DNA is TGTGCCAGCAGCTTTAGACAGGGGCTTAACACCGGGGAGCTGTTTTTT.

In its sample, this clonotype was seen a few times. The rearrangement uses TRBV28 and TRBJ2-1, with D maybe TRBD1 (6 bases). Between the trimmed V and J ends, which lost 8 bases and 3 bases, there was a span of 14 bases. The CDR3 runs to 14 residues. Germline CDR1 is MDHEN and CDR2 is SYDVKM. CDR3 in DNA: TGTGCCAGCGCATTGACAGGTCTCTACAATGAGCAGTTCTTC. Translation gives CASALTGLYNEQFF.

The rearrangement joins TRBV7-9 to TRBJ2-2, with a possible D match to TRBD2 (6 bases). CDR1 is SEHNR, CDR2 FQNEAQ, per germline (reference sequence). Trimming stripped 0 bases from V and 1 base from J, with 9 bases between. This CDR3 has 16 residues. CDR3 sequence (DNA): TGTGCCAGCAGCTTAGCGGCGGGGAGGAACACCGGGGAGCTGTTTTTT. Translating gives CASSLAAGRNTGELFF. Variable domain in full (rest from reference TRBV7-9 and TRBJ2-2): DTGVSQNPRHKITKRGQNVTFRCDPISEHNRLYWYRQTLGQGPEFLTYFQNEAQLEKSRLLSDRFSAERPKGSFSTLEIQRTEQGDSAMYLCASSLAAGRNTGELFFGEGSRLTVL.

Only a few counts were recorded for this clonotype. The chain is built from TRBV7-8 and TRBJ1-2, with 11 nucleotides matching TRBD1. From germline, CDR1 is SGHVS and CDR2 FQNEAQ. V gave up 3 bases and J gave up 6 bases; unmatched junction bases: 3. CDR3 length equals 14 residues. CDR3 DNA: TGTGCCAGCAGCTTGGGGACAGGGGGGCATGGCTACACCTTC. Protein sequence: CASSLGTGGHGYTF. Looking up the rest from reference TRBV7-8 and TRBJ1-2 gives the full variable domain: GAGVSQSPRYKVAKRGQDVALRCDPISGHVSLFWYQQALGQGPEFLTYFQNEAQLDKSGLPSDRFFAERPEGSVSTLKIQRTQQEDSAVYLCASSLGTGGHGYTFGSGTRLTVV.

This clonotype was seen repeatedly, ten times or more. V usage is TRBV7-6 and J usage is TRBJ2-3; D may be TRBD1 or TRBD2 (6 bases each). This CDR3 region has 14 residues. V was clipped by 5 bases and J by 5 bases, with 14 bases between them. CDR1 and CDR2 (germline): SGHVS, FNYEAQ. The chain's CDR3 is CASSAGGRVDTQYF. DNA for the CDR3: TGTGCCAGCAGCGCCGGGGGCCGGGTAGATACGCAGTATTTT.

About this clonotype itself: A single base separates this from a much larger clone, so it may be a read error. The conserved closing phenylalanine or tryptophan is absent in this CDR3, likely reflecting a read error. The genes are TRBV6-2 or TRBV6-3 and TRBJ1-2; D is unresolved. V gave up 4 bases and J gave up 3 bases, with 9 bases separating them. Per germline, CDR1 MNHEY and CDR2 SVGEGT. The CDR3 spans 13 residues. The CDR3 reads CASSFSGDYGYTL. CDR3 nucleotides: TGTGCCAGCAGTTTTTCGGGCGACTATGGCTACACCTTA.

This clonotype was seen more than once but under ten times. The chain uses TRBV10-2 and TRBJ1-1; no clear D. This CDR3 region has 13 residues. Trimming left V 2 bases short and J 3 bases short, with 7 bases between. CDR1 is WSHSY, CDR2 SAAADI, per germline. The CDR3 bases are TGCGCCAGCAGTGAGATTATGGACACTGAAGCTTTCTTT. It codes for CASSEIMDTEAFF.

V is TRBV4-3 and J is TRBJ1-2; D is uncertain. Trimming left V 0 bases short and J 6 bases short, with 11 bases between. The CDR3 has 14 residues. Germline assignment: CDR1 LGHNA and CDR2 YSLEER. The CDR3 region has the DNA TGCGCCAGCAGCCAAGAAGGACTAGTCCATGGCTACACCTTC. It translates to CASSQEGLVHGYTF.

Many counts were recorded for this clonotype. The CDR3 DNA is TGTGCCAGCAGCTCCGGGACAGCCGGCAATCAGCCCCAGCATTTT. Encoded protein: CASSSGTAGNQPQHF. V usage is TRBV7-8 and J usage is TRBJ1-5; TRBD1 agrees at 7 bases. Losses at the gene ends were 4 bases for V and 2 bases for J; bases not matched to a gene: 5. CDR3 length: 15 amino acids. The germline gives CDR1 SGHVS, CDR2 FQNEAQ.

Only a few counts were recorded for this clonotype. This chain joins TRBV6-6 and TRBJ1-1; tentatively, D is TRBD1 (6 bases). V lost 2 bases, J lost 7 bases, and 11 bases lay in between. Germline V CDR1 and CDR2: MNHNY, SVGAGI (reference sequence). There are 13 residues in the CDR3. The CDR3 region is CASSYQGNDEAFF. The CDR3 nucleotides are TGTGCCAGCAGTTACCAGGGGAATGATGAAGCTTTCTTT.

This clonotype showed up just once. The chain carries TRBV7-7 and TRBJ2-2, with 8 positions matching TRBD2. V lost 5 bases, J lost 0 bases, and 5 bases stayed unmatched. CDR1 is SSHAT and CDR2 is FNYEAQ in the germline V gene (reference sequence). The CDR3 has 16 residues. The CDR3 DNA reads TGTGCCAGCAGCCCCACTAGCGGAGCGAACACCGGGGAGCTGTTTTTT. It codes for CASSPTSGANTGELFF. Based on the CDR3 plus reference TRBV7-7 and TRBJ2-2, the full variable domain is GAGVSQSPRYKVTKRGQDVTLRCDPISSHATLYWYQQALGQGPEFLTYFNYEAQPDKSGLPSDRFSAERPEGSISTLTIQRTEQRDSAMYRCASSPTSGANTGELFFGEGSRLTVL.

This rearrangement joins TRBV12-3 or TRBV12-4 to TRBJ1-5, with D maybe TRBD1 (6 bases). The CDR3 sequence is 16 residues long. Between the trimmed V and J ends, which lost 6 bases and 1 base, there was a span of 16 bases. CDR3 nucleotide sequence: TGTGCCAGCAGGGTGGGGGGGGCGAACAGCAATCAGCCCCAGCATTTT. It yields the protein CASRVGGANSNQPQHF.

Notes on this clonotype: A junction end diverges from the germline sequence, so it may reflect a read error. The V gene is TRBV11-2, the J gene TRBJ2-3; TRBD2 matches 11 bases. Per germline, CDR1 SGHAT and CDR2 FQNNGV. The CDR3 covers 16 residues. CDR3 bases: TGTGCCAGCAGCTTTAGCGGGGGGGCCTTTCCAGATCCGCAGTATTTT. Its translation: CASSFSGGAFPDPQYF.

This chain connects TRBV6-1 to TRBJ2-7; D call uncertain. Trimming took off 5 bases at V and 6 bases at J, with 14 bases between the two ends. Germline CDR1 MNHNS, CDR2 SASEGT. The CDR3 spans 13 residues. CDR3 amino acids: CASSFRVRFEQYF. DNA for the CDR3: TGTGCCAGCAGTTTCAGAGTAAGGTTCGAGCAGTACTTC.

In this sample, this clonotype turned up many times. The chain employs TRBV7-2 and TRBJ1-5, with D perhaps TRBD1 (5 bases). Germline V gene data show CDR1 as SGHTA and CDR2 as FQGNSA. Between the trimmed V and J ends, which lost 10 bases and 2 bases, there was a span of 12 bases. This CDR3 region has 13 residues. The CDR3 DNA is TGTGCCACCTCGGGGGGGGGCAATCAGCCCCAGCATTTT. This translates into CATSGGGNQPQHF. The entire variable domain, with the rest obtained from reference TRBV7-2 and TRBJ1-5, is as follows: GAGVSQSPSNKVTEKGKDVELRCDPISGHTALYWYRQSLGQGLEFLIYFQGNSAPDKSGLPSDRFSAERTGGSVSTLTIQRTQQEDSAVYLCATSGGGNQPQHFGDGTRLSIL.

On this clonotype: A much bigger clone sits one base away, suggesting this may be a read error. V gene TRBV7-2 combines with J gene TRBJ1-1, with D uncertain. The CDR3 sequence is 12 residues long. Germline values: CDR1 SGHTA, CDR2 FQGNSA. The CDR3 nucleotides read TGTGCCAGCCCTTGGACGAACACTGAAGTTTTCTTT. As protein: CASPWTNTEVFF.

This clonotype came up many times. V gene TRBV7-2 combines with J gene TRBJ2-6; 8 bases are shared with TRBD2. CDR1 and CDR2 (germline): SGHTA, FQGNSA. The V gene end was trimmed by 10 bases and the J gene end by 0 bases; junction bases not matched to a gene: 17. The CDR3 loop spans 19 amino acids. The CDR3 here is CAIRRRGDLLSSGANVLTF. CDR3 in DNA: TGTGCCATCAGGAGGCGGGGGGATTTGCTAAGCTCTGGGGCCAACGTCCTGACTTTC.

The chain couples TRBV19 to TRBJ1-6; TRBD1 is a possible D gene (6 bases). Germline CDR1 and CDR2: LNHDA and SQIVND (reference sequence). The CDR3 contains 15 residues. V lost 5 bases and J 5 bases, leaving 13 bases between the germline ends. The CDR3 DNA sequence: TGTGCCAGTAGTCGTAGAGGGGGGGATAATTCACCCCTCCACTTT. This encodes CASSRRGGDNSPLHF.